This T cell receptor (beta chain) was captured in a study of vaccination effects on CD4 cells after COVID-19. Across the whole study: Post-vaccine specimens were collected at a median of 72 days following the second dose.

With the ViraFEST assay, the study expanded antigen-specific CD4+ T cells using viral peptide pools, then sequenced them. When around 10 days of culture had elapsed, CD4+ T cells were isolated. Everyone in the study got two shots of either the BNT162b2 or mRNA-1273 vaccine. This clone came up a few times. The antigen is unknown. Losses at the gene ends were 0 bases for V and 7 bases for J; bases not matched to a gene: 9. This CDR3 is 16 amino acids long. Looked up from germline, CDR1 is SGHKS and CDR2 is YYEKEE (reference sequence). Study findings and constraints: By a late point after vaccination, infection- and vaccine-induced clones had shrunk markedly through clonal contraction. From healthy vaccinees, only 1 of 255 vaccine-induced clones also reacted to common cold coronaviruses.

TCRdb's copy holds only in-frame clones and misses some; the assay was immunoSEQ multiplex PCR. The repertoire holds tens of thousands of clones, with around 82% as singletons. Sample: CD4+ T cells from PBMCs cultured with HCoV-OC43 spike peptides, taken after COVID-19 vaccination. Subset reported: HCoV-OC43 spike overlapping peptide pool stimulation. The sequence was obtained from a human donor who received a COVID-19 vaccine. The chain recombines TRBV5-5 with TRBJ2-1; 8 positions match TRBD2. The CDR3 sequence: CASSLGLSGGQNEQFF. The CDR3 DNA reads TGTGCCAGCAGCTTGGGCTTATCGGGGGGGCAGAATGAGCAGTTCTTC. Filled out from reference TRBV5-5 and TRBJ2-1, the complete variable domain reads DAGVTQSPTHLIKTRGQQVTLRCSPISGHKSVSWYQQVLGQGPQFIFQYYEKEERGRGNFPDRFSARQFPNYSSELNVNALLLGDSALYLCASSLGLSGGQNEQFFGPGTRLTVL.